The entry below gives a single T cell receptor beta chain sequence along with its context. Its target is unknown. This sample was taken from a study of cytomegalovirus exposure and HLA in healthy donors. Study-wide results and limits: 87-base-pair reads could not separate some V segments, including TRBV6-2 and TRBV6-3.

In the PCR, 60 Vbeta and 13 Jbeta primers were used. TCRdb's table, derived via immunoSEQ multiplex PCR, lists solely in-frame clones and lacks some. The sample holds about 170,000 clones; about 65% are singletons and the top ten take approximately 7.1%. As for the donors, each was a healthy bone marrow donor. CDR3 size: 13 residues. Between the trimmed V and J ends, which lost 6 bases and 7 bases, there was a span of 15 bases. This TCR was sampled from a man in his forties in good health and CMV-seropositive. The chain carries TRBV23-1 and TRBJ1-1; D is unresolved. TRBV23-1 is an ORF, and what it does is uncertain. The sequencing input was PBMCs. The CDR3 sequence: CASSPEAVREAFF. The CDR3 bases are TGCGCCAGCAGCCCGGAGGCGGTACGTGAAGCTTTCTTT.